A selection of T cell receptor beta chains follows, all from one sample in a study of blood T cell repertoires in COVID-19. Produced via immunoSEQ multiplex PCR; TCRdb's table is partial and in-frame only. The repertoire holds approximately 300,000 clones, with roughly 91% as singletons. The source material was peripheral blood. The receptors derive from a man aged 35-49 years with acute or convalescent COVID-19. Each CDR3 is given with its conserved first and last residue. D genes are given only for firm matches. The size entry is marked missing in some rows and otherwise reads once, few, many or a size class.

V	D	J	size	DNA	CDR3
TRBV6-5	NA	TRBJ1-5	NA	TGTGCCAGCAGTTACTCCGACAGCGTCGGATGGCCCCAGCATTTT	CASSYSDSVGWPQHF
TRBV11-1	NA	TRBJ1-4	NA	TGTGCCAGCGGCTCTACAACTAATGAAAAACTGTTTTTT	CASGSTTNEKLFF
TRBV15	TRBD1	TRBJ1-4	NA	TGTGCCACCAGCAGAGATCGGGCAGGGGGCATAAGGCTGGGTGAAAAACTGTTTTTT	CATSRDRAGGIRLGEKLFF
TRBV14	TRBD1	TRBJ2-7	few	TGTGCCAGCAGCCCAGGGACAGCCGAGCAGTACTTC	CASSPGTAEQYF
TRBV7-8	NA	TRBJ1-3	NA	TGTGCCAGCAGCTTAGGAAAATGGGCCGCCGGCTCTGGAAACACCATATATTTT	CASSLGKWAAGSGNTIYF
TRBV5-1	TRBD1	TRBJ1-5	NA	TGCGCCAGCAGCTCGGAACCCGACAGGGTAAATCAGCCCCAGCATTTT	CASSSEPDRVNQPQHF
TRBV19	TRBD1	TRBJ1-2	NA	TGTGCCAGTAGTATAGATGCAGGGGGCGCATCTAACTATGGCTACACCTTC	CASSIDAGGASNYGYTF
TRBV7-2	NA	TRBJ2-3	NA	TGTGCCAGCAGCTTAGAGGGGTACACAGATACGCAGTATTTT	CASSLEGYTDTQYF
TRBV19	NA	TRBJ1-3	NA	TGTGCCAGTAGTCGACCTGCTGCGGGCCTCTCTGGAAACACCATATATTTT	CASSRPAAGLSGNTIYF
TRBV6-1	NA	TRBJ2-3	NA	TGTGCCAGCAGTGAGGGAGTATCTAGCACAGATACGCAGTATTTT	CASSEGVSSTDTQYF
TRBV24-1	NA	TRBJ2-1	NA	TGTGCCACCGGGGCAGGGCGGAATGAGCAGTTCTTC	CATGAGRNEQFF
TRBV7-2	NA	TRBJ2-3	NA	TGTGCCGGCAGCTTAGTAGTGGGACAACCCACAGATACGCAGTATTTT	CAGSLVVGQPTDTQYF
TRBV6-5	NA	TRBJ1-1	NA	TGTGCCAGCTTTAACAGAATGAACACTGAAGCTTTCTTT	CASFNRMNTEAFF
TRBV9	NA	TRBJ1-6	NA	TGTGCCAGCAGCGTAGGTGGCGGTTCCTATAATTCACCCCTCCACTTT	CASSVGGGSYNSPLHF
TRBV18	NA	TRBJ2-7	NA	TGTGCCAGCTCACCGAGTTTTTACTTTTTCCACGAGCAGTACTTC	CASSPSFYFFHEQYF
TRBV14	NA	TRBJ1-6	NA	TGTGCCAGCAGCCAGACACAGGCGTATAATTCACCCCTCCACTTT	CASSQTQAYNSPLHF